This entry lists 10 T cell receptor beta chains sequenced from one sample in a study of cytomegalovirus exposure and HLA in healthy donors. The PCR made use of 60 Vbeta and 13 Jbeta primers. Here immunoSEQ multiplex PCR was the method, and the copy in TCRdb shows in-frame clones only, minus some. The table lists about 93,000 clones, 82% of them singletons, with 3.8% in the top ten. The material sequenced was PBMCs. The receptors originated from a middle-aged man in good health and CMV-seronegative.

This sequence joins TRBV4-2 and TRBJ2-7, with 10 bases fitting TRBD2. The CDR3 has 18 residues. Trimming removed 0 bases from V and 2 bases from J; junction bases left unmatched: 10. In germline, CDR1 is LGHNA, CDR2 YNFKEQ. The CDR3 protein is CASSQEPRASGSPYEQYF. Here the CDR3 DNA reads TGTGCCAGCAGCCAAGAGCCTCGGGCTAGCGGGAGTCCCTACGAGCAGTACTTC.

This sequence joins TRBV9 and TRBJ1-4, with 7 bases lining up with TRBD1. Germline CDR1 reads SGDLS; CDR2 reads YYNGEE. The J segment lost 0 bases and the V segment lost 3 bases, leaving 8 bases of the junction unmatched. The CDR3 has 17 residues. CDR3 DNA sequence: TGTGCCAGCAGCGCGGGACAGCGACCTGCAACTAATGAAAAACTGTTTTTT. This gives the protein CASSAGQRPATNEKLFF.

This chain connects TRBV7-9 to TRBJ2-7; weak D call: TRBD2 (5 bases). This CDR3 has 15 amino acids. Per the germline V gene, CDR1 is SEHNR and CDR2 is FQNEAQ (reference sequence). V lost 5 bases and J 4 bases, leaving 18 bases between the germline ends. DNA for the CDR3: TGTGCCAGCAGCCTGGCCCGGGAAAAGAGGTACGAGCAGTACTTC. Amino acids: CASSLAREKRYEQYF.

V and J are TRBV7-6 and TRBJ2-5, with D tentatively TRBD1 (5 bases). Trimming took 3 bases from V and 4 from J, leaving 9 bases between them. The CDR3 sequence is 13 residues long. Germline CDR1 is SGHVS and CDR2 is FNYEAQ. The CDR3 DNA reads as TGTGCCAGCAGCTTTAGTAGGGGAGAGACCCAGTACTTC. This sequence encodes CASSFSRGETQYF.

The gene calls are TRBV5-4 and TRBJ2-5; the D is unclear. This CDR3 has 16 amino acids. Germline V lookup: CDR1 SGHNT, CDR2 YYREEE (reference sequence). Trimming left V 6 bases short and J 0 bases short, with 18 bases between. The CDR3 protein is CASTLGGGSYQETQYF. The CDR3 DNA reads as TGTGCCAGCACTTTGGGTGGCGGATCGTACCAAGAGACCCAGTACTTC.

The genes are TRBV29-1 and TRBJ1-2, with 10 bases matching TRBD1. The germline V gene has CDR1 SQVTM and CDR2 ANQGSEA. The V and J ends lost 4 bases and 8 bases, in that order; junction bases with no gene match: 7. The CDR3 loop spans 13 amino acids. CDR3 protein: CSVAPGQGYGYTF. The DNA of the CDR3 is TGCAGCGTTGCTCCGGGACAGGGGTACGGCTACACCTTC.

This clone is a singleton in its sample. The J gene is TRBJ2-7, the V gene TRBV7-3; TRBD2 might be the D (6 bases). The CDR3 has 16 amino acids. V was cut by 0 bases and J by 2 bases, with 14 bases left in between. Per the germline V gene, CDR1 is SGHTA and CDR2 is FQGTGA. CDR3 protein: CASSLTAMGGTYEQYF. CDR3 DNA sequence: TGTGCCAGCAGCTTAACGGCGATGGGGGGTACCTACGAGCAGTACTTC.

The rearrangement joins TRBV5-1 to TRBJ2-3; maybe TRBD1 (6 bases). Germline values: CDR1 SGHRS, CDR2 YFSETQ. V lost 6 bases, J lost 0 bases, and 23 bases lay in between. This CDR3 contains 18 residues. The CDR3 loop reads CASTSLAPGQWSTDTQYF. The DNA for the CDR3 is TGCGCCAGCACCTCACTCGCCCCGGGACAATGGAGCACAGATACGCAGTATTTT.

This chain connects TRBV6-5 to TRBJ2-1, with no clear D. Trimming stripped 4 bases from V and 9 bases from J, with 22 bases between. The CDR3 extends over 16 amino acids. CDR1 is MNHEY and CDR2 is SVGAGI in the germline V gene. CDR3 region: CASSSTLARGGGEQFF. CDR3 nucleotides: TGTGCCAGCAGTTCAACCCTCGCGCGCGGCGGTGGTGAGCAGTTCTTC.

The chain recombines TRBV15 with TRBJ2-2, with a possible D match to TRBD2 (6 bases). The CDR3 runs to 18 residues. V lost 2 bases and J 6 bases, leaving 22 bases between the germline ends. Germline CDR1 LNHNV, CDR2 YYDKDF (reference sequence). The CDR3 is CATSRTLTTGGGSGELFF. For the CDR3, the DNA is TGTGCCACCAGCAGAACCTTAACGACGGGCGGAGGGTCCGGGGAGCTGTTTTTT.